This TCR beta chain comes out of a study of cytomegalovirus exposure and HLA in healthy donors. Note on this clone: Its matching antigen is unknown.

PCR used 60 Vbeta primers and 13 Jbeta primers. The method was immunoSEQ multiplex PCR; TCRdb's version includes in-frame clones alone and lacks a portion of them. This table holds about 94,000 clones, roughly three fifths found once. The V gene lost 3 bases and the J gene lost 9 bases, with 7 bases spanning the gap. The CDR3 has 12 residues. The V gene's germline CDR1 is SGDLS and CDR2 YYNGEE. Overall study findings and caveats: TCR beta chains numbering under 200 were designated cytomegalovirus-associated. For TCR beta chains, V- and J-gene trimming was later linked to a missense DCLRE1C variant.

What was sequenced was PBMCs. The rearrangement uses TRBV9 and TRBJ1-6; no reliable D call. The sequence derives from a man aged 25 to 40 in good health and CMV-seronegative. Here the CDR3 DNA reads TGTGCCAGCAGCGCTATAAGTTCACCCCTCCACTTT. Translating it yields CASSAISSPLHF.